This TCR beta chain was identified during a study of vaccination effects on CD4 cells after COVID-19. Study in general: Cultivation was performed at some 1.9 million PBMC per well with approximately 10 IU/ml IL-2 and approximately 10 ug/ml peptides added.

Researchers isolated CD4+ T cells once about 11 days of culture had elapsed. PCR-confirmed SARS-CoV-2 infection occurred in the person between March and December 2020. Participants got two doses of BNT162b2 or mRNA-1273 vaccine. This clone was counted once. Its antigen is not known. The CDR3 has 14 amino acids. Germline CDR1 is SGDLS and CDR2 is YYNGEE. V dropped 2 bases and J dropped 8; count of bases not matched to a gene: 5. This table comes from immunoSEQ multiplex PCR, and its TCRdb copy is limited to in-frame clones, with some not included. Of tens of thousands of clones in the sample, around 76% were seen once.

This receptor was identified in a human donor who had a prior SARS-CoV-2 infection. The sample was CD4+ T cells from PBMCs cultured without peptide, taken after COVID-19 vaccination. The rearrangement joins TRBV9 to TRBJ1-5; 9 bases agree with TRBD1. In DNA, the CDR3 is TGTGCCAGCAGCGTTTGGACAGGGGTGGAGCCCCAGCATTTT. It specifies CASSVWTGVEPQHF.